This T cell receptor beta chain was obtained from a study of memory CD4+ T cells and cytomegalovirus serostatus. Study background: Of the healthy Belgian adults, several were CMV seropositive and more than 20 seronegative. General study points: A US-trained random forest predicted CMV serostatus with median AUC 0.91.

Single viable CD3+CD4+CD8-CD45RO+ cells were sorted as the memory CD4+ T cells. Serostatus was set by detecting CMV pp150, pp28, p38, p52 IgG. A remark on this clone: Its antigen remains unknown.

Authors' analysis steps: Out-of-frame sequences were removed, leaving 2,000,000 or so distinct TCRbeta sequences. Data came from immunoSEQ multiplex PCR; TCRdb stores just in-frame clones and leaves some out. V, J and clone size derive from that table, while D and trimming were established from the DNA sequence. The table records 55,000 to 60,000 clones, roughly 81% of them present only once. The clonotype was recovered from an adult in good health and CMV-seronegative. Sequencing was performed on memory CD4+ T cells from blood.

CDR3 in amino acids: CATSLTGDEQYF. The DNA of the CDR3 is TGTGCCACCAGCTTGACAGGGGACGAGCAGTACTTC. The V gene is TRBV15, the J gene TRBJ2-7, with TRBD1 identical over 8 bases. Per the germline V gene, CDR1 is LNHNV and CDR2 is YYDKDF (reference sequence). This CDR3 comprises 12 residues. J gave up 5 bases and V 5 bases, and 2 bases lay outside the gene matches.